The next 6 T cell receptor beta chains were all read from a single sample in a study of T cell clonality in common variable immunodeficiency. Whole-study findings and limits: In common variable immunodeficiency, TCR beta chains reportedly carried fewer deletions and N-nucleotide insertions.

Profiling relied on immunoSEQ multiplex PCR, and the TCRdb table lists in-frame clones only, not all of them. Listed for the sample are some 2,400 clones, none seen a single time. For these receptors, no antigen is known. Sequenced material: peripheral blood mononuclear cells. These receptors all come from a human donor with common variable immunodeficiency.

This clone has more than one count but fewer than ten. The CDR3 extends 3 residues past the end of the read, so its final part is completed from the germline J gene. The rearrangement uses TRBV7-2 and TRBJ1-4; 8 nucleotides match TRBD1. In germline, CDR1 is SGHTA, CDR2 FQGNSA. The V segment lost 1 base and the J segment 8 bases; nucleotides outside the gene matches: 6. This CDR3 comprises 15 residues. CDR3 DNA (partial): TGTGCCAGCAGCTTAGTTTGGACAGGGAGGGAAAAA. This translates into CASSLVWTGREK. The whole CDR3 sequence reads CASSLVWTGREKLFF.

The table lists this clone with a few counts. The read finishes 3 residues shy of the CDR3 end, and the germline J gene is used to complete it. This rearrangement joins TRBV20-1 to TRBJ2-5, with 13 bases aligning to TRBD2. Germline V lookup: CDR1 DFQATT, CDR2 SNEGSKA (reference sequence). The CDR3 has 15 residues. V dropped 5 bases and J dropped 4; count of bases not matched to a gene: 7. Incomplete CDR3 DNA: TGCAGTGCTTCTACTAGCGGGGGGGCAGGAGAGACC. It codes for CSASTSGGAGET. The whole CDR3 region reads CSASTSGGAGETQYF.

Of note for this clone: The read falls 3 residues short of the CDR3 end, and the missing part is taken from the germline J gene. The gene calls are TRBV7-9 and TRBJ2-1; D perhaps matches TRBD1 (6 bases). V was trimmed by 4 bases and J by 5 bases, leaving 15 bases between them. Germline assignment: CDR1 SEHNR and CDR2 FQNEAQ (reference sequence). The CDR3 sequence is 15 residues long. The covered CDR3 bases are TGTGCCAGCAGCTCGACAGGACCTGGGGACAATGAG. This codes for CASSSTGPGDNE. The entire CDR3 reads CASSSTGPGDNEQFF. Supplemented by reference TRBV7-9 and TRBJ2-1, the full variable domain reads DTGVSQNPRHKITKRGQNVTFRCDPISEHNRLYWYRQTLGQGPEFLTYFQNEAQLEKSRLLSDRFSAERPKGSFSTLEIQRTEQGDSAMYLCASSSTGPGDNEQFFGPGTRLTVL.

This clone occurred a few times. The read finishes 3 residues shy of the CDR3 end, and the germline J gene is used to complete it. This sequence joins TRBV19 and TRBJ1-2; D is undetermined. Between the trimmed V and J ends, which lost 6 bases and 2 bases, there was a span of 10 bases. Germline V gene sequence: CDR1 LNHDA, CDR2 SQIVND (reference sequence). The CDR3 length is 13 residues. The CDR3 bases that were read are TGTGCCAGTAGCGTACAGCTAAACTATGGC. Amino acids: CASSVQLNYG. In full, the CDR3 is CASSVQLNYGYTF.

Details on this clone: Coverage ceases 3 residues before the CDR3 finishes, and the germline J gene fills in the end. The chain employs TRBV7-2 and TRBJ2-1; D is perhaps TRBD2 (6 bases). CDR1 is SGHTA, CDR2 FQGNSA, per germline. The CDR3 has 12 amino acids. V lost 10 bases and J lost 6, with 13 bases in between. CDR3 protein: CATKGDSNEQFF. CDR3 DNA (partial): TGTGCCACCAAAGGGGACTCCAATGAG.

About this clone itself: The read comes to an end 3 residues before the CDR3 does, leaving the germline J gene to fill in the end. The rearrangement links TRBV30 to TRBJ2-3; 8 nucleotides agree with TRBD2. V lost 4 bases to trimming and J lost 2 bases; unmatched junction nucleotides: 8. The CDR3 spans 15 residues. Germline CDR1 is GTSNPN and CDR2 is SVGIG (reference sequence). The CDR3 DNA, read in part, is TGTGCCTGGACGCGGGGAGCGGGAGTCACAGATACG. This gives the protein CAWTRGAGVTDT. The whole CDR3 reads CAWTRGAGVTDTQYF.